These T cell receptor beta chains were read from a single sample in a study of cytomegalovirus exposure and HLA in healthy donors. Profiling relied on immunoSEQ multiplex PCR, and the TCRdb table lists in-frame clones only, not all of them. The repertoire holds 180,000 or so clones, with around 80% as singletons. Sample: PBMCs. Receptors were obtained from a woman in her sixties in good health and CMV-seropositive. The CDR3 runs from the conserved cysteine through the conserved F or W. The D gene is left open where the match is weak. Where a row states a size, it is once, few, many or the class of an expanded clone; other rows omit it.

D: NA
J: TRBJ2-3
V: TRBV27
size: NA
DNA: TGTGCCAGCAGTAAGACGGGACTCCGCACAGATACGCAGTATTTT
CDR3: CASSKTGLRTDTQYF

D: NA
J: TRBJ2-3
V: TRBV19
size: NA
DNA: TGTGCCAGTAGTTCGACAGCTAGCACAGATACGCAGTATTTT
CDR3: CASSSTASTDTQYF

D: TRBD1
J: TRBJ2-5
V: TRBV27
size: NA
DNA: TGTGCCAGCCGACGGGACAGGTCGTTCGGGTACCAAGAGACCCAGTACTTC
CDR3: CASRRDRSFGYQETQYF

D: NA
J: TRBJ2-7
V: TRBV6-1
size: NA
DNA: TGTGCCAGCAGTCAAGGACTGGGTAGTCCCCTCGAGCAGTACTTC
CDR3: CASSQGLGSPLEQYF

D: TRBD2
J: TRBJ2-3
V: TRBV19
size: NA
DNA: TGTGCCAGCAGGACTAGCGGTACAGATACGCAGTATTTT
CDR3: CASRTSGTDTQYF

D: NA
J: TRBJ1-2
V: TRBV4-1
size: NA
DNA: TGCGCCAGCAGTTCGGGACGGGAGGCCGGGGGCTACACCTTC
CDR3: CASSSGREAGGYTF

D: TRBD1
J: TRBJ2-5
V: TRBV5-6
size: NA
DNA: TGTGCCAGCAGCTTGGACAGGGGAGAGACCCAGTACTTC
CDR3: CASSLDRGETQYF

D: TRBD2
J: TRBJ2-7
V: TRBV19
size: NA
DNA: TGTGCCAGTAGTATACAGCGGGAGGGCTACGAGCAGTACTTC
CDR3: CASSIQREGYEQYF

D: TRBD1
J: TRBJ2-1
V: TRBV7-2
size: NA
DNA: TGTGCCAGCAGCTCCTCGACAGGGAAGGCAGGTGAGCAGTTCTTC
CDR3: CASSSSTGKAGEQFF

D: NA
J: TRBJ1-5
V: TRBV7-3
size: NA
DNA: TGTGCCAGCAGCCCTGCGGCGGGACAGCCCCAGCATTTT
CDR3: CASSPAAGQPQHF

D: NA
J: TRBJ2-4
V: TRBV6-5
size: NA
DNA: TGTGCCAGCAGGTCAGGAAACAGTCAGTACTTC
CDR3: CASRSGNSQYF

D: NA
J: TRBJ2-1
V: TRBV29-1
size: few
DNA: TGCAGCGTTACGGGACATACTGGGGAGCAGTTCTTC
CDR3: CSVTGHTGEQFF

D: NA
J: TRBJ1-4
V: TRBV10-3
size: few
DNA: TGTGCCATCAGCGCCGGGACAACTAATGAAAAACTGTTTTTT
CDR3: CAISAGTTNEKLFF

D: NA
J: TRBJ1-1
V: TRBV27
size: few
DNA: TGTGCCAGCAGTTTAGGAGGTGAAGCTTTCTTT
CDR3: CASSLGGEAFF

D: NA
J: TRBJ2-5
V: TRBV30
size: NA
DNA: TGTGCCTGGAGGGACGTTCAGGGAAGGAACACGAAAGAGACCCAGTACTTC
CDR3: CAWRDVQGRNTKETQYF

D: TRBD2
J: TRBJ2-3
V: TRBV5-1
size: NA
DNA: TGCGCCAGCAGCTTGCTGCGGGGGACAGATACGCAGTATTTT
CDR3: CASSLLRGTDTQYF

D: NA
J: TRBJ1-3
V: TRBV2
size: NA
DNA: TGTGCCAGCAGTTACTCTGGAAACACCATATATTTT
CDR3: CASSYSGNTIYF

D: NA
J: TRBJ1-1
V: TRBV7-9
size: NA
DNA: TGTGCCAGCAGCTTGGGGGGTTTCACTGAAGCTTTCTTT
CDR3: CASSLGGFTEAFF

D: NA
J: TRBJ2-5
V: TRBV9
size: NA
DNA: TGTGCCAGCAGCCGGGAGCGCCCAGAGACCCAGTACTTC
CDR3: CASSRERPETQYF

D: NA
J: TRBJ2-7
V: TRBV13
size: few
DNA: TGTGCCAGCAGTGAGTTGACAACAGCTACCGAGCAGTACTTC
CDR3: CASSELTTATEQYF